This T cell receptor beta chain was observed in a study of cytomegalovirus exposure and HLA in healthy donors. Germline CDR1 is SGHRS and CDR2 is YFSETQ. The length of the CDR3 is 16 residues. V was trimmed by 4 bases and J by 6 bases, leaving 21 bases between them. As concerns this clone: Its antigen is currently unknown.

The PCR made use of 60 Vbeta and 13 Jbeta primers. This table comes from immunoSEQ multiplex PCR, and its TCRdb copy is limited to in-frame clones, with some not included. The sample shows 150,000 to 200,000 clones, around 81% of them seen only once. Donors in the study were healthy people who gave bone marrow. Study outcomes and limitations: As was reported, the HLA-A and HLA-B alleles of most subjects were accurately predicted from TCR beta sequences. Judged likely to be a sequencing artifact was a cluster of highly shared sequence variants. The later analysis indicated that the majority of CMV-associated TCR beta chains appeared HLA-restricted.

The gene calls are TRBV5-1 and TRBJ2-3, with D possibly TRBD1 on 5 matching bases. This receptor was obtained from a man between 18 and 29 years old in good health and CMV-seronegative. The specimen sequenced was PBMCs. Here the CDR3 DNA reads TGCGCCAGCAGCCTCACGCCTACCGAAAAGGGGGATACGCAGTATTTT. Its protein product is CASSLTPTEKGDTQYF.